The 28 T cell receptor beta chains listed next were all sequenced from one sample in a study of blood T cell repertoires in COVID-19. TCRdb keeps only in-frame clones here, not all; method: immunoSEQ multiplex PCR. The table shows some 130,000 clones, with approximately 80% occurring only once. Sample: peripheral blood. These receptors came from a man aged 55 to 70 who had recovered from COVID-19.

The gene calls are TRBV6-1 and TRBJ2-1, with D possibly being TRBD1 (5 bases). This CDR3 is 18 amino acids long. The germline gives CDR1 MNHNS, CDR2 SASEGT. Trimming took off 2 bases at V and 8 bases at J, with 25 bases between the two ends. The CDR3 coding sequence is TGTGCCAGCAGTGAAACAGGCAGAATGTTAAGTCGGAAGGATGAGCAGTTCTTC. It yields the protein CASSETGRMLSRKDEQFF.

The chain is built from TRBV20-1 and TRBJ2-2; 8 bases line up with TRBD2. Germline V gene data show CDR1 as DFQATT and CDR2 as SNEGSKA (reference sequence). J was trimmed by 4 bases and V by 3 bases; bases with no gene match: 7. This CDR3 spans 15 amino acids. CDR3 sequence: CSASVPGLVTGELFF. In DNA, the CDR3 is TGCAGTGCTAGTGTCCCGGGACTAGTCACCGGGGAGCTGTTTTTT.

The chain couples TRBV3-1 (or the pseudogene TRBV3-2) to TRBJ2-2; D is ambiguous. CDR1 is LGHDT, CDR2 YNNKEL, per germline (reference sequence). CDR3 length: 12 residues. Trimming removed 7 bases at V and 5 bases at J, with 8 bases between. This chain's CDR3 is CASNSITGELFF. As DNA, the CDR3 is TGTGCCAGCAACTCCATAACCGGGGAGCTGTTTTTT.

The chain is built from TRBV6-6 and TRBJ2-6; 7 nucleotides align to TRBD1. The CDR3 contains 16 residues. In germline, CDR1 is MNHNY, CDR2 SVGAGI (reference sequence). The J segment lost 0 bases and the V segment lost 5 bases, leaving 4 bases of the junction unmatched. CDR3 nucleotides: TGTGCCAGCAGTACCGGACAGGACTCTGGGGCCAACGTCCTGACTTTC. It is translated as CASSTGQDSGANVLTF.

This chain joins TRBV7-3 and TRBJ2-5, with 9 bases lining up with TRBD1. The V gene's germline CDR1 is SGHTA and CDR2 FQGTGA. The V and J ends lost 10 bases and 0 bases, in that order; junction bases with no gene match: 6. This CDR3 spans 14 amino acids. CDR3 in amino acids: CATRDREHQETQYF. The CDR3 DNA follows: TGTGCCACTCGGGACAGGGAACACCAAGAGACCCAGTACTTC.

The chain joins TRBV19 to TRBJ1-2; D might be TRBD1 (5 bases). CDR1 LNHDA and CDR2 SQIVND come from the germline V gene (reference sequence). This CDR3 comprises 14 residues. Trimming cost V 3 bases and J 2 bases, with 10 bases left between them. CDR3 residues: CASSIDSRNYGYTF. DNA of the CDR3: TGTGCCAGTAGTATCGACAGCCGGAACTATGGCTACACCTTC.

The rearrangement links TRBV10-3 to TRBJ2-2, with 9 nucleotides matching TRBD2. Germline V lookup: CDR1 ENHRY, CDR2 SYGVKD. V shed 7 bases, J shed 0 bases, and the junction held 3 bases outside the gene matches. There are 15 residues in the CDR3. CDR3 amino acids: CAITSSGANTGELFF. The DNA of the CDR3 is TGTGCCATCACCTCTAGCGGGGCGAACACCGGGGAGCTGTTTTTT.

This rearrangement joins TRBV28 to TRBJ1-5; TRBD1 is a possible D gene (5 bases). From germline, CDR1 is MDHEN and CDR2 SYDVKM. Trimming removed 6 bases at V and 0 bases at J, with 15 bases between. This CDR3 is built from 16 residues. The CDR3 nucleotides read TGTGCCAGCAGCCGCCCGGGGGTTTATAGCAATCAGCCCCAGCATTTT. This encodes CASSRPGVYSNQPQHF.

This chain connects TRBV27 to TRBJ1-6; D gene ambiguous. Germline V gene data show CDR1 as MNHEY and CDR2 as SMNVEV (reference sequence). The CDR3 runs 14 residues. V was pared by 6 bases and J by 4 bases, with 10 bases between. The CDR3 coding sequence is TGTGCCAGCAGGGCAGGTCTATATAATTCACCCCTCCACTTT. Its protein product is CASRAGLYNSPLHF.

The chain joins TRBV19 to TRBJ2-5; possible D gene TRBD1, 5 bases. This CDR3 comprises 15 residues. Germline V CDR1 and CDR2: LNHDA, SQIVND (reference sequence). V shed 5 bases and J shed 7 bases, with 20 bases lying between them. The CDR3 region is CASSSQGLGVVTQYF. Written as DNA, the CDR3 is TGTGCCAGTAGTTCGCAGGGCCTTGGAGTAGTGACCCAGTACTTC.

The chain has TRBV7-2 and TRBJ2-6, with TRBD1 identical over 7 bases. After removal of 6 bases from V and 3 bases from J, the junction contained 5 bases not matched to a gene. The CDR3 runs 15 residues. Germline CDR1 SGHTA, CDR2 FQGNSA. The CDR3 region has the DNA TGTGCCAGCAGAATCGACAGGGTTGGGGCCAACGTCCTGACTTTC. Amino acids: CASRIDRVGANVLTF.

The rearrangement joins TRBV6-5 to TRBJ2-7; TRBD1 might be the D (6 bases). Trimming pared 3 bases from V and 6 bases from J, leaving 18 bases between. This CDR3 has 15 residues. The germline V gene encodes CDR1 MNHEY and CDR2 SVGAGI. The CDR3 is CASSYRVQGRREQYF. CDR3 DNA: TGTGCCAGCAGTTATAGGGTACAGGGACGGCGCGAGCAGTACTTC.

The chain has TRBV20-1 and TRBJ2-7; possible D gene TRBD1, 6 bases. The CDR3 is 13 amino acids. The germline gives CDR1 DFQATT, CDR2 SNEGSKA (reference sequence). V lost 3 bases to trimming and J lost 3 bases, with 12 bases between them. This chain's CDR3 is CSASTGQNYEQYF. In DNA, the CDR3 is TGCAGTGCTAGTACGGGACAAAACTACGAGCAGTACTTC.

J is TRBJ2-3 and V is TRBV7-3; 7 bases fit TRBD1. The germline V gene encodes CDR1 SGHTA and CDR2 FQGTGA. The junction had 10 bases not matched to a gene; V was cut back by 5 bases and J by 2 bases. The CDR3 consists of 16 residues. This CDR3 reads CASSPGQASYTDTQYF. The CDR3 nucleotides read TGTGCCAGCAGCCCCGGACAGGCCTCTTACACAGATACGCAGTATTTT.

The genes are TRBV4-3 and TRBJ2-3; the match to TRBD2 covers 9 bases. V lost 4 bases to trimming and J lost 5 bases; unmatched junction nucleotides: 7. There are 15 residues in the CDR3. CDR1 LGHNA and CDR2 YSLEER come from the germline V gene. CDR3 bases: TGCGCCAGCAGCCCCGGGGCGGGAGGGGGAGATACGCAGTATTTT. Encoded protein: CASSPGAGGGDTQYF.

The chain combines TRBV5-4 with TRBJ1-3; 9 bases line up with TRBD1. This CDR3 spans 18 amino acids. Germline CDR1 and CDR2: SGHNT and YYREEE (reference sequence). V was clipped by 4 bases and J by 1 base; unmatched bases: 12. The CDR3 DNA reads TGTGCCAGCAGCCCGTCTGGGGGACAGGGCAATTCTGGAAACACCATATATTTT. Translating it yields CASSPSGGQGNSGNTIYF.

This chain uses TRBV5-1 with TRBJ2-3, with D possibly matching TRBD1 (6 bases). Trimming removed 0 bases at V and 4 bases at J, with 12 bases between. The germline V gene has CDR1 SGHRS and CDR2 YFSETQ. The CDR3 is made up of 15 amino acids. CDR3 DNA: TGCGCCAGCAGCTTGGTGGGACAAGCAGCAGATACGCAGTATTTT. Translated, it gives CASSLVGQAADTQYF.

Only one count was recorded for this clone. The J gene is TRBJ1-1, the V gene TRBV12-3 or TRBV12-4; tentatively, D is TRBD1 (6 bases). The CDR3 runs to 13 residues. V gave up 2 bases and J gave up 3 bases, with 7 bases separating them. CDR3 loop: CASSLSGDTEAFF. The CDR3 DNA is TGTGCCAGCAGTTTATCAGGGGACACTGAAGCTTTCTTT.

This sequence joins TRBV20-1 and TRBJ2-5; a possible D gene is TRBD2 (6 bases). Germline V gene data show CDR1 as DFQATT and CDR2 as SNEGSKA (reference sequence). V shed 7 bases and J shed 7 bases, with 13 bases lying between them. The CDR3 has 11 residues. DNA of the CDR3: TGCAGTGGGGTAGTGGGGGGGACCCAGTACTTC. Encoded protein: CSGVVGGTQYF.

V and J are TRBV5-4 and TRBJ1-2; 7 nucleotides agree with TRBD1. Germline values: CDR1 SGHNT, CDR2 YYREEE (reference sequence). CDR3 size: 14 residues. The V and J ends lost 5 bases and 6 bases, in that order; junction bases with no gene match: 10. The CDR3 DNA sequence: TGTGCCAGCAGACCAAGAGACAGGGAAAATGGCTACACCTTC. Translating it yields CASRPRDRENGYTF. The full variable domain, rest sourced from reference TRBV5-4 and TRBJ1-2, is ETGVTQSPTHLIKTRGQQVTLRCSSQSGHNTVSWYQQALGQGPQFIFQYYREEENGRGNFPPRFSGLQFPNYSSELNVNALELDDSALYLCASRPRDRENGYTFGSGTRLTVV.

The CDR3 reads CASSFNLVGEYGYTF. The CDR3 nucleotides are TGCGCCAGCAGCTTTAATTTAGTGGGAGAGTATGGCTACACCTTC. This chain connects TRBV5-1 to TRBJ1-2; D is uncertain. This CDR3 comprises 15 residues. Per germline, CDR1 SGHRS and CDR2 YFSETQ. V dropped 2 bases and J dropped 5 bases, with 16 bases sitting between them.

The rearrangement joins TRBV30 to TRBJ1-5; the match to TRBD1 covers 7 bases. CDR1 and CDR2 from the germline V gene are GTSNPN and SVGIG (reference sequence). This CDR3 is 14 amino acids long. V lost 5 bases, J lost 3 bases, and 7 bases stayed unmatched. The CDR3 nucleotides read TGTGCCTGGGGAAGGGGGCCGAACAATCAGCCCCAGCATTTT. Translating gives CAWGRGPNNQPQHF.

V and J are TRBV6-2 or TRBV6-3 and TRBJ2-1; no definite D call. V was clipped by 4 bases and J by 8 bases, with 9 bases between them. The CDR3 is 12 residues long. CDR1 is MNHEY and CDR2 is SVGEGT in the germline V gene. The CDR3 sequence is CASSSRRDEQFF. DNA of the CDR3: TGTGCCAGCAGTTCACGTCGGGATGAGCAGTTCTTC.

This clone was seen a few times. This sequence joins TRBV9 and TRBJ2-3; TRBD2 agrees at 12 bases. This CDR3 has 17 amino acids. Trimming cost V 4 bases and J 5 bases; bases outside gene matches: 11. Germline CDR1 and CDR2: SGDLS and YYNGEE. CDR3 residues: CASSPNPLAGGGDTQYF. The CDR3 nucleotides read TGTGCCAGCAGCCCTAACCCCCTAGCGGGAGGGGGAGATACGCAGTATTTT.

The chain links TRBV19 to TRBJ2-1; 11 bases line up with TRBD2. CDR3 size: 15 residues. CDR1 and CDR2 (germline): LNHDA, SQIVND (reference sequence). V lost 8 bases to trimming and J lost 6 bases; unmatched junction nucleotides: 9. As DNA, the CDR3 is TGTGCCAGTGAAACTTATGGGACTAGCGGCAATGAGCAGTTCTTC. It specifies CASETYGTSGNEQFF.

The chain has TRBV9 and TRBJ1-1; TRBD1 matches at 8 bases. Germline V gene data show CDR1 as SGDLS and CDR2 as YYNGEE. V lost 4 bases, J lost 3 bases, and 8 bases stayed unmatched. The CDR3 totals 15 residues. Written as DNA, the CDR3 is TGTGCCAGCAGCCCCCGACAGGGGTCGGACACTGAAGCTTTCTTT. This encodes CASSPRQGSDTEAFF.

The chain recombines TRBV2 with TRBJ1-2; D not certain. Germline CDR1 reads SNHLY; CDR2 reads FYNNEI. Between the trimmed V and J ends, which lost 6 bases and 6 bases, there was a span of 17 bases. This CDR3 has 14 residues. The DNA of the CDR3 is TGTGCCAGCAGGGAGCAAAAGAGCTCCAATGGCTACACCTTC. Translating it yields CASREQKSSNGYTF.

The chain employs TRBV6-5 and TRBJ1-3, with a tentative D call TRBD1 (6 bases). CDR3 size: 15 residues. Per the germline V gene, CDR1 is MNHEY and CDR2 is SVGAGI. The ends were cut back, 3 bases at V and 0 bases at J, with 9 bases in the middle. The CDR3 protein is CASSYDRHSGNTIYF. The CDR3, as DNA: TGTGCCAGCAGTTATGACAGGCACTCTGGAAACACCATATATTTT.